A selection of T cell receptor beta chains follows, all from one sample in a study of shared clonotypes between healthy human individuals. TCRdb's table, derived via immunoSEQ multiplex PCR, lists solely in-frame clones and lacks some. Of about 2 million clones listed, roughly 94% are singletons. Sequencing was performed on naive CD8+ T cells sorted from blood. These receptors came from a man aged 18 to 30 in good health. CDR3s include the opening cysteine and the closing phenylalanine or tryptophan. Fields, in order: CDR3 DNA, CDR3 protein, D gene, clone size, V gene, J gene, CDR3 length. D genes are given only for firm matches. Only part of the rows carry a size: once, few, many, or a class if the clone is expanded.

TGTGCCAGCAGCTTAGGTCAGGGAGGCCTTAGCAATCAGCCCCAGCATTTT,CASSLGQGGLSNQPQHF,.,.,TRBV13,TRBJ1-5,17
TGTGCCAGTAGTATGTTAGTAGGTTCCGAGCAGTACTTC,CASSMLVGSEQYF,.,.,TRBV19,TRBJ2-7,13
TGTGCCAGCAGCTTCGCACAGGGGGCCTACGAGCAGTACTTC,CASSFAQGAYEQYF,TRBD1,once,TRBV7-2,TRBJ2-7,14
TGTGCCAGCAGCTCCTTAAGCCGGGACAGGGGGAAGGAGACCCAGTACTTC,CASSSLSRDRGKETQYF,TRBD1,once,TRBV13,TRBJ2-5,17
TGCGCCAGCAGCCATCTTATGACAGGGAGCACTGAAGCTTTCTTT,CASSHLMTGSTEAFF,TRBD1,.,TRBV4-1,TRBJ1-1,15
TGTGCCTGGCCTAGGTGGGACAAAAAAAGCTCCTACGAGCAGTACTTC,CAWPRWDKKSSYEQYF,.,once,TRBV30,TRBJ2-7,16
TGTGCCTGGAGTGTAGTTAAACTTTCCCAAGAGACCCAGTACTTC,CAWSVVKLSQETQYF,.,.,TRBV30,TRBJ2-5,15
TGCAGGTCGGGGACAGGGGTCTACGAGCAGTACTTC,CRSGTGVYEQYF,TRBD1,.,TRBV29-1,TRBJ2-7,12
TGTGCCAGCAGCCCAAACGGGGGGGCCTCCTACAATGAGCAGTTCTTC,CASSPNGGASYNEQFF,TRBD2,.,TRBV11-3,TRBJ2-1,16
TGTGCCAGCAGTTTAGCGGGGTACAATGAGCAGTTCTTC,CASSLAGYNEQFF,.,.,TRBV27,TRBJ2-1,13
TGTGCCAGCAGTCCCCGGGCCTATCCCTACGAGCAGTACTTC,CASSPRAYPYEQYF,.,.,TRBV6-6,TRBJ2-7,14
TGCGCCAGCAGCTTGGGAGCGGGAGAGGGCCCAGATACGCAGTATTTT,CASSLGAGEGPDTQYF,TRBD2,.,TRBV5-1,TRBJ2-3,16
TGTGCCAGCAGCTTAGAGCTAGCGGGTAATTCGGATACGCAGTATTTT,CASSLELAGNSDTQYF,TRBD2,.,TRBV13,TRBJ2-3,16
TGCGCCAGCAGTGAGTGGACGGAGACCCAGTACTTC,CASSEWTETQYF,.,.,TRBV10-2,TRBJ2-5,12
TGTGCCAGCAGCCCGATGGACAGCCCCTACGAGCAGTACTTC,CASSPMDSPYEQYF,.,.,TRBV7-9,TRBJ2-7,14
TGTGCCAGCAGCCCTAGGGTCGGGAACCCTGACTACAATGAGCAGTTCTTC,CASSPRVGNPDYNEQFF,.,.,TRBV11-3,TRBJ2-1,17
TGTGCCAGCAGCGTCCGGGACGCGGGGTACGAGCAGTACTTC,CASSVRDAGYEQYF,.,.,TRBV7-6,TRBJ2-7,14
TGTGCCAGTAAGACCTATCAGCCCCAGCATTTT,CASKTYQPQHF,.,.,TRBV19,TRBJ1-5,11
TGCGCCAGCAGCTTTGTTGGGATGGCGGACGAGCAGTACTTC,CASSFVGMADEQYF,.,.,TRBV5-1,TRBJ2-7,14
TGCGCCAGCAGCATAAATACCTACGAGCAGTACTTC,CASSINTYEQYF,.,.,TRBV5-1,TRBJ2-7,12
TGTGCCAGCAGTTCCCCCGGTGGGGAGCTGTTTTTT,CASSSPGGELFF,.,.,TRBV27,TRBJ2-2,12
TGTGCCAGCAGTTTCTCTGTAGGAGTCTACGAGCAGTACTTC,CASSFSVGVYEQYF,.,.,TRBV27,TRBJ2-7,14
TGTGCCAGCAAGGGGGAACAGGGGATTGAGCCCCAGCATTTT,CASKGEQGIEPQHF,TRBD1,.,TRBV6-5,TRBJ1-5,14
TGTGCCAGCAGCGTGGGACAGGGTGGCCTCGAGCAGTACTTC,CASSVGQGGLEQYF,TRBD1,.,TRBV9,TRBJ2-7,14
TGTGCCAGCAGCCTCCAACAGGGAGGTCAGCCCCAGCATTTT,CASSLQQGGQPQHF,.,.,TRBV9,TRBJ1-5,14
TGTGCCAGCAGCTTTCCTGCAGGGGTTAATGAAAAACTGTTTTTT,CASSFPAGVNEKLFF,.,.,TRBV7-9,TRBJ1-4,15
TGTGCCACCGCCTCCGAGGAGGGCGCTCAGCCCCAGCATTTT,CATASEEGAQPQHF,.,.,TRBV6-5,TRBJ1-5,14
TGCAGCGTCAACAGGGACAGTAATGAAAAACTGTTTTTT,CSVNRDSNEKLFF,TRBD1,.,TRBV29-1,TRBJ1-4,13
TGTGCCAGCAGTTTGGGACAAGGGAAAACCTACGAGCAGTACTTC,CASSLGQGKTYEQYF,.,.,TRBV28,TRBJ2-7,15
TGTGCCAGCAGCTTGGGACTAGCGGGGGCGCCGGGGGAGCAGTACTTC,CASSLGLAGAPGEQYF,TRBD2,.,TRBV28,TRBJ2-7,16
TGTGCCACCAGCAGAGATCCTAAGACCCAGTACTTC,CATSRDPKTQYF,.,.,TRBV15,TRBJ2-5,12
TGTGCCAGTAGCCCACGGACAGGGCTGAACACTGAAGCTTTCTTT,CASSPRTGLNTEAFF,TRBD1,.,TRBV19,TRBJ1-1,15
TGTGCCAGCAGCGAGACAGGGGACTACGAGCAGTACTTC,CASSETGDYEQYF,TRBD1,.,TRBV27,TRBJ2-7,13
TGTGCCAGCAGTTGGAGCACAGATACGCAGTATTTT,CASSWSTDTQYF,.,.,TRBV11-2,TRBJ2-3,12
TGCAGCGCTGCTCCCCCGGACACCTACTATGGCTACACCTTC,CSAAPPDTYYGYTF,.,once,TRBV29-1,TRBJ1-2,14
TGTGCCAGCAGCTTGGGACTAGCTGAATCCTACGAGCAGTACTTC,CASSLGLAESYEQYF,TRBD2,.,TRBV5-4,TRBJ2-7,15
TGTGCCAGCGACGGCAACATGAACACTGAAGCTTTCTTT,CASDGNMNTEAFF,.,.,TRBV13,TRBJ1-1,13
TGTGCCAGCAGCTTAGGACAGGGGATTCATCCCCAGCATTTT,CASSLGQGIHPQHF,TRBD1,.,TRBV7-6,TRBJ1-5,14
TGTGCCAGCAGTTACCCAGAGAACACTGAAGCTTTCTTT,CASSYPENTEAFF,.,.,TRBV6-5,TRBJ1-1,13
TGTGCCAGCAGCTTAGGTATCCGGGACAACACTGAAGCTTTCTTT,CASSLGIRDNTEAFF,.,.,TRBV13,TRBJ1-1,15
TGTGCCAGCAGCATGGGACAGTTCGACGAGCAGTACTTC,CASSMGQFDEQYF,TRBD1,once,TRBV9,TRBJ2-7,13
TGTGCCATCAGTGGGGGGACGGCCTACAATGAGCAGTTCTTC,CAISGGTAYNEQFF,.,.,TRBV10-3,TRBJ2-1,14
TGTGCCAGCAGCTCCCTCCCCGGGGGACAAGAGACCCAGTACTTC,CASSSLPGGQETQYF,.,.,TRBV7-9,TRBJ2-5,15
TGCGCCAGCAGCCAAGCCCTATTAGAAAAACTGTTTTTT,CASSQALLEKLFF,.,.,TRBV4-1,TRBJ1-4,13
TGTGCCAGTAGTATAGGGGCAAGTTTTACAGATACGCAGTATTTT,CASSIGASFTDTQYF,.,.,TRBV19,TRBJ2-3,15
TGCGCCAGCAGCCAAGATGGTTCCGACTCCTACGAGCAGTACTTC,CASSQDGSDSYEQYF,.,.,TRBV4-1,TRBJ2-7,15